This T cell receptor (beta chain) derives from a study of blood T cells in healthy people across ages. Trimming took 6 bases from V and 9 from J, leaving 9 bases between them. The CDR3 length is 11 residues. Germline V gene sequence: CDR1 LGHDT, CDR2 YNNKEL (reference sequence). A J-beta primer mix and a sample-barcoded 5' primer were used in a second PCR of roughly 7 to 12 cycles. MiXCR, run by TCRdb on the 5' RACE reads, gives a single entry per CDR3 protein. The repertoire holds about 780,000 distinct CDR3 sequences, with less than 60% as singletons. In its sample, this clonotype was seen once. A much more abundant neighbour one base away suggests this may be a read error.

Sequencing used blood. This clonotype was sampled from an elderly man in good health. V is TRBV3-1 and J is TRBJ2-1; D not certain. The CDR3 here is CASSWPGEQFF. The CDR3 nucleotides read TGTGCCAGCAGTTGGCCGGGTGAGCAGTTCTTC.